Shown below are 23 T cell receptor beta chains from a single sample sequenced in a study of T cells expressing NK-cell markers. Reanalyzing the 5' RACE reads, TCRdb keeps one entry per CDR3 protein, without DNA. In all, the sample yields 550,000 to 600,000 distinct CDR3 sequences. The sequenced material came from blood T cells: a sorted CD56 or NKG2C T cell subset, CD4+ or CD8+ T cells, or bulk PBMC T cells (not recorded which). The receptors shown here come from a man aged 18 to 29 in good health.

CDR3: CASSSYRSAYYNEQFF. The genes are TRBV7-8 and TRBJ2-1. This CDR3 comprises 16 residues. Germline V CDR1 and CDR2: SGHVS, FQNEAQ.

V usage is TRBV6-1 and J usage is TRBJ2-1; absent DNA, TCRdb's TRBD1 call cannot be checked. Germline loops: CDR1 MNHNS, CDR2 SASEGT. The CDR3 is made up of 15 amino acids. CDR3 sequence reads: CASSKPRDSNNEQFF.

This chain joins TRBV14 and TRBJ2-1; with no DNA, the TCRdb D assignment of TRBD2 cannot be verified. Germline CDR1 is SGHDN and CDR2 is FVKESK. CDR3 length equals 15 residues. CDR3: CASPSRLAENNEQFF. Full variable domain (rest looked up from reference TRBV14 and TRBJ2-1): EAGVTQFPSHSVIEKGQTVTLRCDPISGHDNLYWYRRVMGKEIKFLLHFVKESKQDESGMPNNRFLAERTGGTYSTLKVQPAELEDSGVYFCASPSRLAENNEQFFGPGTRLTVL.

The CDR3 is CSARGTNKLGYNEQFF. The V call is TRBV20-1, the J call TRBJ2-1. The V gene's germline CDR1 is DFQATT and CDR2 SNEGSKA (reference sequence). The length of the CDR3 is 16 residues.

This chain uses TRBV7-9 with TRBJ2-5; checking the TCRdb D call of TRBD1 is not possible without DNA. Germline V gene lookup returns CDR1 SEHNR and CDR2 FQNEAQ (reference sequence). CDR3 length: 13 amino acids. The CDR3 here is CASSYTGKETQYF.

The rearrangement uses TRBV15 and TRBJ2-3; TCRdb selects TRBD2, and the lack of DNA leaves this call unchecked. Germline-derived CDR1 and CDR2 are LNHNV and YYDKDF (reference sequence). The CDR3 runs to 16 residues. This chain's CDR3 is CATRTRTSGFTDTQYF.

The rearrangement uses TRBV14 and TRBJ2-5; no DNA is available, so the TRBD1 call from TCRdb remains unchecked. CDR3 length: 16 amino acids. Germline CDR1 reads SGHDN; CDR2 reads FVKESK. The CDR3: CASSVQLSGVRETQYF.

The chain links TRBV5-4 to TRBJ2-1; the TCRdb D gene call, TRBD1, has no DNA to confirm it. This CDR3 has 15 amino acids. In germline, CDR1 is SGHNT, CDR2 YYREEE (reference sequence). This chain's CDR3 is CASSSQSRDADEQFF.

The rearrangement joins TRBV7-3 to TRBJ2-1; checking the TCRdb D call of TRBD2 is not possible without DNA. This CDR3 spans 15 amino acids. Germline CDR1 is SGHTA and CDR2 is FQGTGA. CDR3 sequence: CASSLFGMGYNEQFF. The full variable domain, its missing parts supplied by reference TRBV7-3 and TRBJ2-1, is GAGVSQTPSNKVTEKGKYVELRCDPISGHTALYWYRQSLGQGPEFLIYFQGTGAADDSGLPNDRFFAVRPEGSVSTLKIQRTERGDSAVYLCASSLFGMGYNEQFFGPGTRLTVL.

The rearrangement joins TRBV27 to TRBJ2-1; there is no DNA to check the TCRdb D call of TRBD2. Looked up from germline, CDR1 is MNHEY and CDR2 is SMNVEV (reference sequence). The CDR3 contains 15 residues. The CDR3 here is CASSLVLTSGVEQFF.

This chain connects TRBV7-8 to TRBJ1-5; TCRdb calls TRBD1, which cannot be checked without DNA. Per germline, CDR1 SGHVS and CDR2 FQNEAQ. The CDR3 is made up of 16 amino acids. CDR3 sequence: CASSLGSLGMRQPQHF.

CDR3 protein: CASSFSGGTEQFF. The chain employs TRBV11-2 and TRBJ2-1; TCRdb picks TRBD2, but there is no DNA to check that call. Germline loops: CDR1 SGHAT, CDR2 FQNNGV. The CDR3 extends over 13 amino acids.

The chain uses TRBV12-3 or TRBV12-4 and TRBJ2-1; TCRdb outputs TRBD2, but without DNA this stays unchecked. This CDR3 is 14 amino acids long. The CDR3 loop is CASSLGRLTGEQFF.

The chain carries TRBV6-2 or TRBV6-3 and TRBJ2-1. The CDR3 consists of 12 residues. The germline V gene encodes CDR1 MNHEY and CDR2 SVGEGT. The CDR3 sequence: CASSYSNNEQFF.

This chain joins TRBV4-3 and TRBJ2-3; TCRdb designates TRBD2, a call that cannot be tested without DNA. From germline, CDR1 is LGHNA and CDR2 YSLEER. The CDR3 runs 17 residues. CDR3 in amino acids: CASSHALGSGRADTQYF.

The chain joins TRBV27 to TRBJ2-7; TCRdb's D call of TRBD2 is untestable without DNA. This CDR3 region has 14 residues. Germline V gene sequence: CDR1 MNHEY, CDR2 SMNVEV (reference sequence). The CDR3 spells CASSVEGAAAEQYF.

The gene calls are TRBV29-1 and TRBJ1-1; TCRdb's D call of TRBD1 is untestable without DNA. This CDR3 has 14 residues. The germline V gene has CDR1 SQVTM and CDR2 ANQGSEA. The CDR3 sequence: CSAQGTRGFAEAFF.

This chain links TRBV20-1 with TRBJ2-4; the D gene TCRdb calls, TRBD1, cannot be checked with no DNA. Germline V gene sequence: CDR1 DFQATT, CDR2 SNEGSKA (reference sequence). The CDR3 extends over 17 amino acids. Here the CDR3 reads CSALPDPGPPSENIQYF.

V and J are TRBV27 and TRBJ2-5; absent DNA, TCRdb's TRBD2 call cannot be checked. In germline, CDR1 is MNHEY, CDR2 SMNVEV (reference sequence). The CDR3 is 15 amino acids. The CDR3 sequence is CASRQIAGGLETQYF.

CDR3 sequence reads: CSVEVRDRRGNEQFF. This chain joins TRBV29-1 and TRBJ2-1; TCRdb calls TRBD1, which cannot be checked without DNA. The CDR3 contains 15 residues. The germline CDR1 and CDR2 sequences are SQVTM and ANQGSEA.

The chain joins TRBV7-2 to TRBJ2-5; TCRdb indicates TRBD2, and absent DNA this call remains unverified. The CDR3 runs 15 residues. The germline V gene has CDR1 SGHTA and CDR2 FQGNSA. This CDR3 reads CASTTSALGGETQYF.

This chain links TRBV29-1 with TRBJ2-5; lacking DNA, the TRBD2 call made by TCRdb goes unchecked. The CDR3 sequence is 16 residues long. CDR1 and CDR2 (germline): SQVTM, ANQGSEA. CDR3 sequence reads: CSVEGLAGEGQETQYF.

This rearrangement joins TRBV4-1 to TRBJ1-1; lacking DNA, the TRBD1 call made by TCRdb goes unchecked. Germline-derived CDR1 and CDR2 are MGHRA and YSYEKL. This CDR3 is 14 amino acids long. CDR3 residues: CASSRIQGPRLTFF.